The 2 T cell receptor beta chains below all came from one sample that was sequenced in a study of T cells in Graves' hyperthyroidism and ophthalmopathy (dated by TCRdb to the late 2010s). The library was generated by multiplex PCR. Sequencing was carried out with an Illumina HiSeq 2000. The TCR beta CDR3 regions were amplified from RNA transcripts. The TCR CDR3 was subjected to a first round of RT-PCR using the HTBI primer set and the Qiagen OneStep RT-PCR kit. Using fastp at Q25 and MiXCR, TCRdb reprocessed the public reads and kept productive beta chains. One record per CDR3 amino acid sequence lists the most common genes and DNA. The sample table holds roughly 100,000 distinct CDR3 sequences, of which 47% were seen once. The ten largest account for roughly 24% of the sample. The sequencing input was blood. The receptors derive from a man aged 40-50 years with Graves' hyperthyroidism.

Notes on this clonotype: A single base separates this from a much larger clone, so it may be a read error. The chain uses TRBV20-1 and TRBJ2-1; possible D gene TRBD1, 6 bases. Germline V lookup: CDR1 DFQATT, CDR2 SNEGSKA (reference sequence). The CDR3 is 14 amino acids. CDR3 bases: TGCGGTGCTGCCGGACAGAGCTCCTACAATGAGCAGTTCTTC. The encoded protein is CGAAGQSSYNEQFF.

A remark on this clonotype: A read error may produce the germline difference seen at one junction end. The chain recombines TRBV18 with TRBJ2-7; no definite D call. The CDR3 loop spans 11 amino acids. Germline V CDR1 and CDR2: KGHSH, LQKENI. CDR3 region: CASSPGYEQCF. The CDR3 coding sequence is TGTGCCAGCTCACCTGGCTACGAGCAGTGCTTC.